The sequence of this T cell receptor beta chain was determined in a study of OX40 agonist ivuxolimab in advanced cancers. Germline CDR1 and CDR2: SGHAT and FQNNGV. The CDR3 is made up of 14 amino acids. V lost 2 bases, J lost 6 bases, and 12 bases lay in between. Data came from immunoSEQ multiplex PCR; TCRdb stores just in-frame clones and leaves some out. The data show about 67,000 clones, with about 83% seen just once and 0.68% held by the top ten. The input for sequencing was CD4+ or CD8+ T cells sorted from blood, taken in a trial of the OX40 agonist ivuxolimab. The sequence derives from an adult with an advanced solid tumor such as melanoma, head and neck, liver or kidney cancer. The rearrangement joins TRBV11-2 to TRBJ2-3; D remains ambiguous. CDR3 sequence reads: CASSLLQVGDTQYF. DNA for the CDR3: TGTGCCAGCAGCTTATTACAAGTAGGGGATACGCAGTATTTT.